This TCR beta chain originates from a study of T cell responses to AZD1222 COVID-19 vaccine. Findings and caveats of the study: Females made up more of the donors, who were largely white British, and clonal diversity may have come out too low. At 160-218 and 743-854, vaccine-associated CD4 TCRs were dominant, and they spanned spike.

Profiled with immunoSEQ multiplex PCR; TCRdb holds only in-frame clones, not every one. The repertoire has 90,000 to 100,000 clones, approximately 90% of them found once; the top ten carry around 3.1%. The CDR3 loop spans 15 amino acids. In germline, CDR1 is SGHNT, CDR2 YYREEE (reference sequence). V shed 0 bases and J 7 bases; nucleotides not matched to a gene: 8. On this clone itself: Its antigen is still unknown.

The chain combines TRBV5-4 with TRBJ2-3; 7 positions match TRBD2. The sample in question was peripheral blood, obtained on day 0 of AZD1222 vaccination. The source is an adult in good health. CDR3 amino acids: CASSLDGRASNTQYF. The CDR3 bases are TGTGCCAGCAGCTTGGATGGGAGGGCCTCGAATACGCAGTATTTT.